A selection of T cell receptor beta chains follows, all from one sample in a study of OX40 agonist ivuxolimab in advanced cancers. Sequencing was performed with immunoSEQ multiplex PCR; in TCRdb, only in-frame clones are kept and a portion is missing. The sample lists more than 45,000 clones; 85% were seen once. Material: CD4+ or CD8+ T cells sorted from blood, obtained in a trial of the OX40 agonist ivuxolimab. These receptors all stem from an adult with an advanced solid tumor such as melanoma, head and neck, liver or kidney cancer. Each CDR3 is given with its conserved first and last residue. Fields, in order: J gene, D gene, V gene, clone size, CDR3 DNA, CDR3 protein. D genes are given only for firm matches. Size is omitted from some rows. Given values are once, few, many or a class for expanded clones.

TRBJ2-2,TRBD1,TRBV19,-,TGTGCCGCTCGCGACCTATTTTCCGGGACAGGGGGCGACACCGGGGAGCTGTTTTTT,CAARDLFSGTGGDTGELFF
TRBJ2-1,TRBD2,TRBV7-9,-,TGTGCCAGCAGCCTTGAGCGGGGGAGGGACAATGAGCAGTTCTTC,CASSLERGRDNEQFF
TRBJ2-2,TRBD1,TRBV7-6,few,TGTGCCAGCAGCTTAGATAGGGGGCCGTCCGGGGAGCTGTTTTTT,CASSLDRGPSGELFF
TRBJ1-2,-,TRBV19,-,TGTGCCAGTCGGAGGGAGAATAACTATGGCTACACCTTC,CASRRENNYGYTF
TRBJ1-3,-,TRBV10-3,few,TGTGCCACCCTGCGGGACTCTGGAAACACCATATATTTT,CATLRDSGNTIYF
TRBJ2-3,TRBD2,TRBV4-2,-,TGTGCCAGCAGCCAAATGACTAGCGGCTATAGCACAGATACGCAGTATTTT,CASSQMTSGYSTDTQYF
TRBJ2-1,TRBD2,TRBV7-3,-,TGTGCCAGCAGCTTAACAGGACTAGCGGGAGCCGACAATGAGCAGTTCTTC,CASSLTGLAGADNEQFF
TRBJ1-4,-,TRBV18,-,TGTGCCAGCTCACCACTGGGGTTACTTAATGAAAAACTGTTTTTT,CASSPLGLLNEKLFF
TRBJ2-7,-,TRBV5-6,-,TGTGCCAGCAGCTTGGATACGGGCTACGAGCAGTACTTC,CASSLDTGYEQYF
TRBJ1-5,-,TRBV10-1,-,TGCGCCACGGTAACAGGGTGGAATCAGCCCCAGCATTTT,CATVTGWNQPQHF
TRBJ1-5,-,TRBV4-2,-,TGTGCCAGCAGCTCCCAGGACAGTTATAGCAATCAGCCCCAGCATTTT,CASSSQDSYSNQPQHF
TRBJ1-4,-,TRBV19,few,TGTGCCAGTAACGCCGGGACGGGGGGCTCTGAAAAACTGTTTTTT,CASNAGTGGSEKLFF
TRBJ1-2,TRBD1,TRBV2,-,TGTGCCAGCAGCCCCAGGGGGTTTCTGGGTGGCTACACCTTC,CASSPRGFLGGYTF
TRBJ1-2,-,TRBV6-5,-,TGTGCCACCGCTCTGGGGGAGCACTATGGCTACACCTTC,CATALGEHYGYTF
TRBJ2-3,-,TRBV2,-,TGTGCCAGCAGGGACGGGACTTACACAGATACGCAGTATTTT,CASRDGTYTDTQYF
TRBJ2-2,-,TRBV9,-,TGTGCCAGCAGCACTGACACCGGGGAGCTGTTTTTT,CASSTDTGELFF
TRBJ2-1,-,TRBV30,-,TGTGCCTGGAGTGCCTACAATGAGCAGTTCTTC,CAWSAYNEQFF
TRBJ2-3,-,TRBV7-3,-,TGTGCCAGCAGCTTCTCGGGGCAGCCCACAGATACGCAGTATTTT,CASSFSGQPTDTQYF
TRBJ1-1,-,TRBV9,-,TGTGCCAGCAGCGTAGTAGGGAACCCTGAAGCTTTCTTT,CASSVVGNPEAFF
TRBJ2-3,-,TRBV6-1,-,TGTGCCAGCAGTGAGCGAAGTGGCGCAGATACGCAGTATTTT,CASSERSGADTQYF
TRBJ2-3,TRBD1,TRBV7-9,-,TGTGCCAGCAGCTGGCGGGGGACAGGGGCAGATACGCAGTATTTT,CASSWRGTGADTQYF
TRBJ2-3,TRBD2,TRBV7-9,-,TGTGCCAGCAGTCAAACTTGGACTAGCGAGAGCACAGATACGCAGTATTTT,CASSQTWTSESTDTQYF
TRBJ1-1,-,TRBV2,once,TGTGCCAGCACCCTAGCCCCGAACACTGAAGCTTTCTTT,CASTLAPNTEAFF
TRBJ1-2,-,TRBV29-1,-,TGCAGCGGAGGGGGTGGTGCTAACTATGGCTACACCTTC,CSGGGGANYGYTF
TRBJ1-1,TRBD1,TRBV27,few,TGTGCCAGACAGGGGGCTCGGATGAACACTGAAGCTTTCTTT,CARQGARMNTEAFF
TRBJ1-5,-,TRBV5-5,-,TGTGCCAGCAGCTTGGCCCCCAGAGGGCATCAGCCCCAGCATTTT,CASSLAPRGHQPQHF
TRBJ1-2,-,TRBV5-5,-,TGTGCCAGCAGCTTGTCGACAGACTATGGCTACACCTTC,CASSLSTDYGYTF
TRBJ2-3,-,TRBV9,-,TGTGCCAGCAGCCCCACTCCCCGCCATACGCAGTATTTT,CASSPTPRHTQYF
TRBJ2-3,-,TRBV9,-,TGTGCCAGCAGCGTAGAGGTGGGGGATACGCAGTATTTT,CASSVEVGDTQYF
TRBJ2-3,-,TRBV5-6,-,TGTGCCAGCAGTACAATAGCGATGCCCGCAGATACGCAGTATTTT,CASSTIAMPADTQYF
TRBJ1-1,-,TRBV28,-,TGTGCCAGCAATTCCCCGGGGGGCTTGGCTGAAGCTTTCTTT,CASNSPGGLAEAFF
TRBJ2-2,-,TRBV5-4,-,TGTGCCAGCAGCAACCCTTGGGGGAGCACCGGGGAGCTGTTTTTT,CASSNPWGSTGELFF
TRBJ2-1,-,TRBV28,-,TGTGCCTGTCCTAACGGGGGTGAGCAGTTCTTC,CACPNGGEQFF
TRBJ2-4,-,TRBV30,-,TGTGCCTGGAGTATCACCCGTACGGAAAACATTCAGTACTTC,CAWSITRTENIQYF
TRBJ2-5,-,TRBV7-2,-,TGTGCCAGCTCCGTTTATCCTGGGGAGACCCAGTACTTC,CASSVYPGETQYF
TRBJ2-3,-,TRBV5-6,-,TGTGCCAGCAGCCCCCGGGCCGGAGATACGCAGTATTTT,CASSPRAGDTQYF
TRBJ2-2,-,TRBV9,-,TGTGCCAGCAGCCCCTTTACCGGGGAGCTGTTTTTT,CASSPFTGELFF
TRBJ2-7,TRBD2,TRBV11-1,-,TGTGCCAGCAGCTTAGATTGGGGCGGGAGTTTCTCCTACGAGCAGTACTTC,CASSLDWGGSFSYEQYF
TRBJ1-3,-,TRBV9,-,TGTGCCAGCAGCGTAGACAGTATGTCTGGAAACACCATATATTTT,CASSVDSMSGNTIYF
TRBJ2-7,-,TRBV4-2,-,TGTGCCAGCAGCCAAGCCTGGGGGGATGATTACGAGCAGTACTTC,CASSQAWGDDYEQYF
TRBJ1-1,-,TRBV5-1,-,TGCGCCAGCAGCACCGGGACACCGAACACTGAAGCTTTCTTT,CASSTGTPNTEAFF
TRBJ1-4,-,TRBV5-1,-,TGCGCCAGCAGCACGGGGCCCGGGGATGAAAAACTGTTTTTT,CASSTGPGDEKLFF
TRBJ1-1,TRBD1,TRBV10-3,-,TGTGCCATCAGTGCCGGACAGGGTTGGAACACTGAAGCTTTCTTT,CAISAGQGWNTEAFF
TRBJ1-1,TRBD1,TRBV2,-,TGTGCCAGCATTGGGGACAGCATGGGGACTGAAGCTTTCTTT,CASIGDSMGTEAFF
TRBJ2-2,TRBD2,TRBV5-1,-,TGCGCCAGCAGCTTGGGACTAGCGGGCACCGGGGAGCTGTTTTTT,CASSLGLAGTGELFF
TRBJ2-5,TRBD1,TRBV10-3,once,TGTGCCATCAGGCAGGGGGCAGGGGAGACCCAGTACTTC,CAIRQGAGETQYF
TRBJ2-5,-,TRBV5-4,-,TGTGCCAGCAGCTCTAGGGAGTTAGAGACCCAGTACTTC,CASSSRELETQYF
TRBJ2-2,-,TRBV19,-,TGTGCCAGTAGTATAGATCCGACGCTCCGGGAGCTGTTTTTT,CASSIDPTLRELFF
TRBJ1-5,-,TRBV18,once,TGTGCCAGCTCACCAGCCTCGGGGAATCAGCCCCAGCATTTT,CASSPASGNQPQHF
TRBJ2-7,-,TRBV30,-,TGTGCCTGGAGTATGGCCTACGAGCAGTACTTC,CAWSMAYEQYF
TRBJ1-3,TRBD1,TRBV5-4,-,TGTGCCAGCAGCCCCGGCAGGGGGGGTGGAAACACCATATATTTT,CASSPGRGGGNTIYF
TRBJ2-5,-,TRBV2,-,TGTGCCAGCAGTGGATTACAGACCTTGGAGACCCAGTACTTC,CASSGLQTLETQYF
TRBJ1-5,TRBD1,TRBV28,-,TGTGCCAGCAGTTTGGGCGGGACAGGGATTGGCCAGCCCCAGCATTTT,CASSLGGTGIGQPQHF
TRBJ1-2,TRBD1,TRBV19,-,TGTGCCAGTAGTAAAAACAGGGGGAACTATGGCTACACCTTC,CASSKNRGNYGYTF
TRBJ1-5,-,TRBV7-2,-,TGTGCCAGCAGCCCCGCGTCAGTGCAGCCCCAGCATTTT,CASSPASVQPQHF
TRBJ1-6,-,TRBV5-4,-,TGTGCCAGCCAGGCCGCGGGGGGGATTAATTCACCCCTCCACTTT,CASQAAGGINSPLHF
TRBJ1-6,-,TRBV11-2,-,TGTGCCAGCAGCCCCTCGGTAGGATCACCCCTCCACTTT,CASSPSVGSPLHF
TRBJ2-3,TRBD2,TRBV9,once,TGTGCCAGCAGCGTAGGACTAGCGGGATACGCAGATACGCAGTATTTT,CASSVGLAGYADTQYF
TRBJ2-1,TRBD2,TRBV14,once,TGTGCCAGCAGCCAAGCCGGGACTAGCGGGATGAATGAGCAGTTCTTC,CASSQAGTSGMNEQFF